This T cell receptor (beta chain) was identified during a study of blood T cells in healthy people across ages (dated by TCRdb to about 2015). Regarding the complete study: In model experiments, roughly one uniquely barcoded TCR beta cDNA molecule per two T cells was captured by template switching. The study measured age-related changes in TCR beta repertoire diversity using deep sequencing normalized with unique cDNA molecular identifiers. The donors were split into four age groups: young (average 16 years), middle-aged (roughly 40), aged (roughly 60) and long-lived (approximately 80). Using the same blood draw, the study looked at two additional independent replicas of 1 million unique cDNA reads for two donors, one aged 18 to 30 and the other aged 80 or older. Study-wide conclusions, independent of this receptor: Observed TCR beta diversity per million T cells fell roughly linearly with age, and a significant reduction was already apparent by age about 36. Compared with the aged group, more naive CD4+ T cells, fewer expanded clones and increased TCR diversity were shown by the long-lived group, suggesting age selection. Conclusive comparison of naive and antigen-experienced compartments was prevented by the profiling of bulk unsorted PBMCs. Because donor CMV infection status was unknown, age-related changes in expanded clonotypes were potentially confounded. Total diversity estimates from one million sequenced T cells were considered lower bounds and underestimates. There was a strong correlation between observed TCR beta diversity and the percentage of naive T cells measured by flow cytometry.

The 39 donors, aged roughly 6 to 90 years, were systemically healthy Caucasian individuals from Russia. Each donor gave around 9.9 milliliters of peripheral blood, collected into EDTA-treated Vacutainer tubes. Ficoll-Paque density-gradient centrifugation was used to isolate PBMCs, with at least 7 million per sample. Trizol reagent was used to extract total RNA from the PBMCs, yielding at least 6 micrograms per sample. For every donor, an aliquot of PBMCs went through flow cytometry to measure the percentages of naive CD45RAhigh/CD27high T cells. Via the germline V gene (reference sequence), CDR1 is SSHAT and CDR2 FNYEAQ. The CDR3 runs 17 residues from the cysteine to the phenylalanine. The only DNA kept is the CDR3, 51 bases in frame from the first base. A remark on this clonotype: Its antigen is currently not known. At one end the junction does not follow the germline gene, possibly because of a read error.

Libraries were made using 5' RACE. The instrument given in TCRdb is Illumina HiSeq 2500. A second PCR of roughly 7 to 12 cycles was performed with a sample-barcoded 5' primer and a J-beta primer mix. A unique molecular identifier was introduced onto each TCR beta cDNA molecule by a template-switch 5' adaptor carrying 12 random nucleotides. At least 2.5 million CDR3-containing paired-end reads were obtained from each sample. First-strand cDNA was synthesized from all RNA with the Mint cDNA synthesis kit, primed by a TRBC-specific oligonucleotide. After uracil-DNA glycosylase treatment, a first 18-cycle PCR used universal primers M1SS and BC2_uni_R on all cDNA. In the original analysis: Each sample was normalized by randomly selecting 1 million high-quality reads, each carrying a distinct molecular identifier. Instead of being binned into consensus sequences, reads that shared molecular identifiers were thrown out. MiTCR, set to a Q25 quality threshold and the strictest error-elimination algorithm, was used for CDR3 identification, clonotype clustering and error correction. A nonparametric unseen species model with Euler transformation was used to estimate a lower bound on total TCR beta diversity. TCRdb reanalyzed the raw reads on its own, using fastp at Q25 for trimming and MiXCR for clone calling, and kept in-frame beta chains. Each CDR3 protein gets just one entry, which takes the most common genes and DNA from the rows behind it. The V and J calls come from TCRdb's annotation, not from the publication. This sample has about 930,000 distinct CDR3 sequences in its table, and just under 30% of those were observed once. About 10% of the sample comes from the top ten.

This sample was shared with a second study, whose subject was T cells of mothers and their children. The second investigation adds: Nine systemically healthy Caucasian individuals, comprising three mothers and their six children, were included as donors. cDNA synthesis used all of the extracted RNA, with roughly 1.6 ug of RNA in each 15 ul reaction. In the second PCR, the M1S primer added sample barcodes and 2-4 random nucleotides. Over 8 million TCR beta CDR3 reads were obtained for each mother, and some 3.1 million reads were obtained for each child. In both related and unrelated pairs, thymic selection shapes the output of TCR recombination in a similar way, with inherited differences having only a minor effect. Normalized repertoire overlap in related mother-child pairs was always slightly higher than in unrelated mother-child pairs, but the difference was never significant. No persistent microchimeric T cell clones were detected, at a sensitivity of around 97 clones per million clonotypes. Deep NGS was used in the study to compare the TCR beta repertoires of mothers and children and to look for features that separate related mother-child pairs from unrelated individuals. On average, the children were 11 +/- 4 years old, while the mothers were about 40 +/- 4 years old. After adapter ligation was performed with NEBNext reagents, the libraries were sequenced on an Illumina HiSeq 2000 with 100+100 nt paired-end reads. To avoid cross-contamination, the mother libraries and the child libraries were prepared a month apart and sequenced in separate runs. For each donor, somewhere between roughly 450,000 and 2,200,000 distinct TCR beta clonotypes were identified. Naive TCR beta clonotypes were estimated from low-frequency clonotypes matched to each donor's FACS-determined naive share, without sorting.

This clonotype originated in a woman aged 40 to 50 in good health. The sequenced sample consisted of blood. Here the chain combines TRBV7-7 and TRBJ2-5, and 10 bases in between align with TRBD2. The nucleotide sequence reads TGTGCTAGCAGCTTAGTGGGGCTAGCGGGAGTCGAAGAGACCCAGTACTTC. It translates as CASSLVGLAGVEETQYF.